This paragraph reports one TCR beta chain. This clone is labeled medium-sized (0.01 to 0.1%). Its antigen remains undetermined. The input lacks base qualities; no much larger clone sits a single base away. The data originate from a study of blood T cell repertoires in COVID-19 (dated by TCRdb to 2020 to 2022). About the study as a whole: Samples from collaborators originated in the United States, Italy and Spain and spanned both the acute and convalescent phases of COVID-19. The material from the prospective study consisted of cDNA or gDNA derived from T cells, B-cell-depleted T cells, or PBMCs. Deeply sampled blood TCRbeta repertoires from subjects exposed to, actively infected with, or recovered from COVID-19 were included in the dataset. The repertoires were released in a freely available public database intended as a resource for research on the immune response to SARS-CoV-2. Samples came from the ongoing ImmuneRACE study (first 160 participants) plus 1,254 subjects from 6 global collaborators. A de-identified subject ID, COVID-19 status, age in years and sex were almost always included in the sample metadata. Where available, HLA class I and class II types were taken from metadata supplied by the sample provider and were not determined by assay-based typing. Study-wide findings and limitations: The amount of clinical and demographic metadata varied by source and participant and was provided uncurated.

The immunoSEQ Assay, a bias-controlled multiplex PCR, was used to amplify TCRbeta CDR3 regions from genomic DNA. The paper's processing steps were these. The number of nucleated cells in each sample was estimated by amplification of reference gene primers within the assay. To quantify the absolute abundance of each unique TCRbeta CDR3 rearrangement, sequence reads were collapsed and filtered. For each sample, productive Simpson clonality was calculated by taking the square root of Simpson's diversity index across productive rearrangements. The immuneACCESS repertoire file appears here via TCRdb, limited to in-frame rearrangements. These files lack a portion of the clones; in checked studies, under half of the deficit traces to unresolved V genes, and the cause of the others is not known. V and J calls and clone size come straight from that table; D and trimming were deduced from the DNA. This sample comprises 100,000 to 120,000 clones, about 85% of them detected only once. 4.8% of the sample belongs to the ten largest clones.

Per the germline V gene, MRHNA is the CDR1 and SNTAGT is the CDR2. The CDR3 has 14 amino acids, counting the end cysteine and phenylalanine. Of all the DNA, just the CDR3 is kept, 42 bases in frame from base 1. V loses 3 bases of germline sequence and J loses 7 bases, and the interval between the two ends is 15 bases. Whole blood was collected in K2EDTA tubes by collaborating institutions according to the institutions' own protocols. For TCRbeta analysis, collaborators shipped samples as frozen whole blood, isolated PBMCs, or DNA extracted from either of those sample types. The source is a human donor in a cohort sampled during active COVID-19. Sequencing was done on a sample of peripheral blood. This chain joins TRBV6-4 to TRBJ1-2; 6 matching bases give a weak D call of TRBD1. The sequenced DNA: TGTGCCAGCAGTGATTCAGGGGCCGCGGGTGGCTACACCTTC. Its protein is CASSDSGAAGGYTF.